This TCR beta chain was captured in a study of blood T cell repertoires in COVID-19. Sequenced by immunoSEQ multiplex PCR; TCRdb stores in-frame clones only, minus some. The sample yields 150,000 to 200,000 clones, around 91% seen once. V was trimmed by 0 bases and J by 8 bases, leaving 11 bases between them. CDR3 size: 13 residues. Germline V gene lookup returns CDR1 SGDLS and CDR2 YYNGEE. The sequenced sample was PBMCs or T cells enriched from blood (not recorded which). This receptor was identified in a woman under 30 who had recovered from COVID-19. V is TRBV9 and J is TRBJ1-2, with D possibly being TRBD1 (6 bases). The CDR3 loop is CASSVGRDIGYTF. The DNA for the CDR3 is TGTGCCAGCAGCGTAGGAAGGGACATAGGCTACACCTTC.